This TCR beta chain was captured in a study of shared clonotypes between healthy human individuals. Data came from immunoSEQ multiplex PCR; TCRdb stores just in-frame clones and leaves some out. Among about 2.4 million clones, 80% to 95% were seen once, and the ten largest hold around 0.37%. The CDR3 runs 15 residues. The germline V gene encodes CDR1 MDHEN and CDR2 SYDVKM. V was pared by 7 bases and J by 6 bases, with 12 bases of the junction left unmatched. The TCR sequence derives from a young man in good health. Some clones in this sample may be carry-over from other donors' samples. V gene TRBV28 combines with J gene TRBJ1-5; 7 bases agree with TRBD1. Sequenced material: naive CD4+ T cells from PBMCs. Stated subset: CD45RA+ positively selected. The CDR3 sequence is CASTLDRANGQPQHF. CDR3 DNA: TGTGCCAGCACCCTAGACAGGGCGAATGGTCAGCCCCAGCATTTT. The full variable domain, its missing parts supplied by reference TRBV28 and TRBJ1-5, is DVKVTQSSRYLVKRTGEKVFLECVQDMDHENMFWYRQDPGLGLRLIYFSYDVKMKEKGDIPEGYSVSREKKERFSLILESASTNQTSMYLCASTLDRANGQPQHFGDGTRLSIL.